The 14 T cell receptor beta chains given below trace back to one sample, sequenced in a study of response to subunit inactivated influenza vaccine. TCRdb analysed the RT-PCR reads with MiXCR anew, one entry per CDR3 protein. Of hundreds of thousands of distinct CDR3 sequences listed, approximately 7.1% are singletons. The sequencing used PBMCs from blood, collected approximately 25 months after vaccination. These receptors all come from a man aged 50-75 years who received an inactivated influenza vaccine.

V and J are TRBV7-8 and TRBJ2-1, with D maybe TRBD2 (7 bases). This CDR3 region has 11 residues. V was trimmed by 5 bases and J by 12 bases, leaving 11 bases between them. The germline V gene encodes CDR1 SGHVS and CDR2 FQNEAQ. CDR3 sequence (DNA): TGTGCCAGCAGCAGGGGGGGTAGGCAGTTCTTC. It is translated as CASSRGGRQFF.

CDR3 sequence: CASSLARTSGITDTQYF. The CDR3 nucleotides are TGTGCCAGCAGCTTAGCCAGGACTAGCGGAATCACAGATACGCAGTATTTT. The chain is built from TRBV7-8 and TRBJ2-3, with TRBD2 matching 10 bases. CDR1 is SGHVS and CDR2 is FQNEAQ in the germline V gene. Losses at the gene ends were 0 bases for V and 2 bases for J; bases not matched to a gene: 5. The CDR3 extends over 17 amino acids.

At least ten counts were recorded for this clonotype. This chain connects TRBV5-1 to TRBJ2-2; possibly TRBD2 for D (5 bases). The CDR3 length is 14 residues. Germline V CDR1 and CDR2: SGHRS, YFSETQ. The V and J ends lost 4 bases and 6 bases respectively, with 13 bases between them. CDR3 in DNA: TGCGCCAGCAGCCCGACCCCGGGGTCCGGGGAGCTGTTTTTT. Its protein is CASSPTPGSGELFF.

This clonotype was found a few times. V usage is TRBV29-1 and J usage is TRBJ1-1, with D possibly TRBD1 on 5 matching bases. Trimming removed 7 bases from V and 0 bases from J, with 24 bases in between. The germline gives CDR1 SQVTM, CDR2 ANQGSEA. This CDR3 is built from 17 residues. The CDR3 coding sequence is TGCAGCGGGCGAGGGGCTCAGTTGGGGAGCATGAACACTGAAGCTTTCTTT. Amino acids: CSGRGAQLGSMNTEAFF.

This sequence joins TRBV12-3 or TRBV12-4 and TRBJ2-1; D gene ambiguous. This CDR3 has 13 residues. Trimming left V 6 bases short and J 2 bases short, with 8 bases between. The CDR3 DNA sequence: TGTGCCAGCAGCCGCGACACCTACAATGAGCAGTTCTTC. As protein: CASSRDTYNEQFF.

This clonotype was seen only a few times. The chain combines TRBV27 with TRBJ1-1, with D perhaps matching TRBD1 (6 bases). The CDR3 length is 13 residues. Trimming took off 8 bases at V and 1 base at J, with 11 bases between the two ends. Germline CDR1 is MNHEY and CDR2 is SMNVEV (reference sequence). CDR3 coding DNA: TGTGCCAGCGGCTACAGGGCGAACACTGAAGCTTTCTTT. Its translation: CASGYRANTEAFF.

This clonotype was seen more than once but under ten times. The rearrangement uses TRBV5-1 and TRBJ2-7; 9 bases are a match to TRBD1. From germline, CDR1 is SGHRS and CDR2 YFSETQ. The J segment lost 5 bases and the V segment lost 3 bases, leaving 3 bases of the junction unmatched. CDR3 size: 13 residues. The CDR3 bases are TGCGCCAGCAGCTCGACAGGGGGTAACGAGCAGTACTTC. This encodes CASSSTGGNEQYF.

The chain links TRBV5-1 to TRBJ2-7; 7 bases are a match to TRBD1. Trimming at V came to 4 bases and at J to 5 bases, leaving 6 bases not matched to a gene. The CDR3 is 13 amino acids. Germline CDR1 SGHRS, CDR2 YFSETQ. CDR3 amino acids: CASSAQQGHEQYF. In DNA, the CDR3 is TGCGCCAGCAGCGCTCAACAGGGGCACGAGCAGTACTTC.

The table lists this clonotype with a few counts. This chain joins TRBV20-1 and TRBJ2-7, with D tentatively TRBD1 (5 bases). The CDR3 consists of 14 residues. Germline CDR1 reads DFQATT; CDR2 reads SNEGSKA (reference sequence). V lost 1 base, J lost 0 bases, and 10 bases lay in between. CDR3 protein: CSARVLGPSYEQYF. In nucleotides, the CDR3 is TGCAGTGCTAGAGTGCTGGGGCCCTCCTACGAGCAGTACTTC.

Ten or more counts support this clonotype. The CDR3 bases are TGTGCCAGCAGCAAATCAGGGGTTCGCGAGCAGTACTTC. Amino acids: CASSKSGVREQYF. The V call is TRBV12-3 or TRBV12-4, the J call TRBJ2-7; D perhaps matches TRBD1 (6 bases). V was pared by 6 bases and J by 6 bases, with 15 bases between. The CDR3 runs to 13 residues.

This clonotype was observed a few times. The genes are TRBV5-1 and TRBJ2-1; 13 bases match TRBD2. The V segment lost 3 bases and the J segment 5 bases; nucleotides outside the gene matches: 8. Germline CDR1 reads SGHRS; CDR2 reads YFSETQ. This CDR3 has 17 residues. CDR3 loop: CASSSLAGGVRNNEQFF. The CDR3 DNA follows: TGCGCCAGCAGCTCACTAGCGGGAGGGGTTAGGAACAATGAGCAGTTCTTC.

The CDR3: CASSPTGGFDGYTF. The DNA of the CDR3 is TGTGCCAGCTCACCGACAGGCGGATTTGATGGCTACACCTTC. The genes are TRBV18 and TRBJ1-2; D may be TRBD1 (6 bases). This CDR3 is 14 amino acids long. CDR1 and CDR2 from the germline V gene are KGHSH and LQKENI. The V and J ends lost 3 bases and 6 bases respectively, with 14 bases between them.

This clonotype was seen more than once but under ten times. The rearrangement uses TRBV5-6 and TRBJ2-3, with D uncertain. Germline loops: CDR1 SGHDT, CDR2 YYEEEE. This CDR3 spans 16 amino acids. Trimming pared 2 bases from V and 7 bases from J, leaving 20 bases between. CDR3 loop: CASSLTGDLGRNTQYF. CDR3 bases: TGTGCCAGCAGCTTAACCGGAGACTTAGGCAGAAATACGCAGTATTTT.

This chain joins TRBV5-6 and TRBJ1-6; D is ambiguous. This CDR3 is 17 amino acids long. Deletions cut 1 base from V and 3 bases from J, with 14 bases between. Germline CDR1 and CDR2: SGHDT and YYEEEE. The CDR3 nucleotides read TGTGCCAGCAGCTTGTACGTCGACAACCGCTATAATTCACCCCTCCACTTT. Translated: CASSLYVDNRYNSPLHF.